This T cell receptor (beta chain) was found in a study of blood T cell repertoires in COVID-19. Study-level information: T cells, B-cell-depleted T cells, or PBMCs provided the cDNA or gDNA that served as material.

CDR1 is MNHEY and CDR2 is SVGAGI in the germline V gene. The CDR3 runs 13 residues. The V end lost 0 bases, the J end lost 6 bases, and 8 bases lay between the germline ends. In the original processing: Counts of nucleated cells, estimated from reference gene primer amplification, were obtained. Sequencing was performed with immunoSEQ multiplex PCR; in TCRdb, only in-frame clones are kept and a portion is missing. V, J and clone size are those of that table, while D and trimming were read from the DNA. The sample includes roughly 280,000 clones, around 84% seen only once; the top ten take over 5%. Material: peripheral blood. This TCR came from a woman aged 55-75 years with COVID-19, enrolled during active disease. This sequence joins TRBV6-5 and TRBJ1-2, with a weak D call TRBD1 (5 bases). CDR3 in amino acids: CASSYSRADGYTF. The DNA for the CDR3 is TGTGCCAGCAGTTACTCCAGGGCTGATGGCTACACCTTC.